These 5 T cell receptor beta chains originate from one sample sequenced in a study of shared clonotypes between healthy human individuals. Generated by immunoSEQ multiplex PCR, the TCRdb table keeps only in-frame clones and is missing some. The sample carries roughly 810,000 clones, 96% recorded once. CD45RO negativity and positive selection for CCR7 defined naive CD8 cells, a population that excluded terminally differentiated effector memory CD45RA+ cells. Material: naive CD8+ T cells sorted from blood. The receptors shown here come from a man aged 25-45 years in good health.

This chain uses TRBV9 with TRBJ1-2, with 7 bases identical to TRBD1. The CDR3 runs to 14 residues. Trimming took 4 bases from V and 1 from J; bases not matched to a gene: 4. Per germline, CDR1 SGDLS and CDR2 YYNGEE. CDR3 protein: CASSLGTVNYGYTF. The CDR3 DNA is TGTGCCAGCAGCTTAGGGACAGTTAACTATGGCTACACCTTC.

The chain combines TRBV4-1 with TRBJ2-2, with 9 bases identical to TRBD2. The CDR3 sequence is 16 residues long. After removal of 5 bases from V and 6 bases from J, the junction contained 10 bases not matched to a gene. The germline V gene encodes CDR1 MGHRA and CDR2 YSYEKL. The CDR3 DNA reads as TGCGCCAGCAGCAACGTGGCGGCGGGAGGGCCCGGGGAGCTGTTTTTT. Translating gives CASSNVAAGGPGELFF.

V and J are TRBV13 and TRBJ2-1, with 7 bases fitting TRBD1. The CDR3 has 15 amino acids. The ends lost 3 bases at V and 2 bases at J; junction bases unmatched: 4. CDR1 and CDR2 (germline): PRHDT, FYEKMQ (reference sequence). CDR3 amino acids: CASSFGQDPYNEQFF. In DNA form, the CDR3 reads TGTGCCAGCAGCTTCGGACAGGACCCCTACAATGAGCAGTTCTTC.

CDR3 nucleotides: TGTGCCAGCAGCTTAGTCCCGGGACTAGCGGGCCCTCAAGGTGAGCAGTTCTTC. Translation gives CASSLVPGLAGPQGEQFF. This sequence joins TRBV11-2 and TRBJ2-1; 12 bases map to TRBD2. The CDR3 is 18 residues long. V was pared by 1 base and J by 9 bases, with 13 bases of the junction left unmatched. CDR1 is SGHAT, CDR2 FQNNGV, per germline.

The chain carries TRBV10-1 and TRBJ2-2; weak D call: TRBD1 (5 bases). The V end was cut by 4 bases, the J end by 0 bases, with 6 bases between. Germline V gene lookup returns CDR1 WNHNN and CDR2 SYGVQD (reference sequence). The CDR3 length is 14 residues. The CDR3 DNA follows: TGCGCCAGCAGTGGGACACCGAACACCGGGGAGCTGTTTTTT. As protein: CASSGTPNTGELFF.